The T cell receptor beta chain under discussion was sequenced for a study of beta chain features in type 1 diabetes. This clone was seen a few times. Antigen unknown. Reverse transcribing all isolated RNA meant expressed TCRB transcripts were sequenced. The protocol was immunoSEQ multiplex PCR, while the TCRdb copy is restricted to in-frame clones and leaves out a portion. The sample lists over 150,000 clones; around 8.6% were seen once. Study-wide points: Patients with Type 1 diabetes showed moderately but significantly shorter TCRB CDR3s in all four CD4+ subsets.

V lost 1 base to trimming and J lost 6 bases, with 19 bases between them. The CDR3 consists of 16 residues. Germline V gene sequence: CDR1 LNHNV, CDR2 YYDKDF (reference sequence). The source is a woman aged 18-29 years with type 1 diabetes. The chain has TRBV15 and TRBJ2-7, with D possibly matching TRBD2 (5 bases). Sequencing input: central memory CD4+ T cells from blood. CDR3 sequence: CATSRGGGGPLGEQYF. The DNA of the CDR3 is TGTGCCACCAGCAGAGGAGGAGGTGGGCCTCTTGGCGAGCAGTACTTC.